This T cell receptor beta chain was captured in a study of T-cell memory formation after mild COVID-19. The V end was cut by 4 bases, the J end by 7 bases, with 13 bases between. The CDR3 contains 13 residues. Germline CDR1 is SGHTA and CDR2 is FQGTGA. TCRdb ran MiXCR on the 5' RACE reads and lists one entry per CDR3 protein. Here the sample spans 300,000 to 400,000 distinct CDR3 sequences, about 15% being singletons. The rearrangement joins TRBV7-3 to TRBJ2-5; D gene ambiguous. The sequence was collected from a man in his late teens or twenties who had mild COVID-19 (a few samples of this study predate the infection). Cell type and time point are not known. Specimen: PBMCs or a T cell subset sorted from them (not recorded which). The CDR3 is CASSSLSGRTQYF. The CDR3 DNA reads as TGTGCCAGCAGCTCCCTCTCCGGTAGGACCCAGTACTTC.